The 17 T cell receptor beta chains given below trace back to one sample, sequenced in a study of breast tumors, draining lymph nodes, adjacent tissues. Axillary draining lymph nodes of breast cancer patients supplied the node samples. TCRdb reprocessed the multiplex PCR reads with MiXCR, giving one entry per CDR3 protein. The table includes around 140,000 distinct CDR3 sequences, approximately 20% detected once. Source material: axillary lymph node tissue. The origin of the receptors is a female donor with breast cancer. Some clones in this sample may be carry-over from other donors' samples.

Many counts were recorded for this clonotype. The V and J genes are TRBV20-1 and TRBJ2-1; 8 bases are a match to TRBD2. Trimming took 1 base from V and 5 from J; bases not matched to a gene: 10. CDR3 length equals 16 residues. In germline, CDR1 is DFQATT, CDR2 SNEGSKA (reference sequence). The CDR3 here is CSARAVSGRSNNEQFF. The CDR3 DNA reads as TGCAGTGCTAGAGCGGTGAGCGGGAGAAGCAACAATGAGCAGTTCTTC.

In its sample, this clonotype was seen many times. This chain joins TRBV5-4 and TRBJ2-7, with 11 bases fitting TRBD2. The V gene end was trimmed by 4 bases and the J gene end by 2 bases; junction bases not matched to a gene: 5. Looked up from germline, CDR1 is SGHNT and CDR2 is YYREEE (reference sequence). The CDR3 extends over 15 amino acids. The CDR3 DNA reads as TGTGCCAGCAGCGGGACTAGCGGATTTCCCTACGAGCAGTACTTC. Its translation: CASSGTSGFPYEQYF.

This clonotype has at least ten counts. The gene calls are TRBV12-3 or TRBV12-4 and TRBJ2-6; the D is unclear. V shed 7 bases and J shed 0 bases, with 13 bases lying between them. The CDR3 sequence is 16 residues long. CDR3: CASNYGINSGANVLTF. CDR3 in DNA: TGTGCCAGCAACTACGGCATAAACTCTGGGGCCAACGTCCTGACTTTC.

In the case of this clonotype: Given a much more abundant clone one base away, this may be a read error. CDR3: CASSLVGPNKQFF. The CDR3 DNA sequence: TGTGCCAGCAGCTTAGTCGGCCCCAATAAGCAGTTCTTC. The genes are TRBV11-2 and TRBJ2-1; D is uncertain. The CDR3 sequence is 13 residues long. CDR1 and CDR2 from the germline V gene are SGHAT and FQNNGV.

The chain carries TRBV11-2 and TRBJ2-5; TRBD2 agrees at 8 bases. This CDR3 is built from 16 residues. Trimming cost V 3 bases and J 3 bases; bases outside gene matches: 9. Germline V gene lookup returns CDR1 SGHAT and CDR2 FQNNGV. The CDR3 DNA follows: TGTGCCAGCAGCTTTACCGGGGGGGGGGCTGAAGAGACCCAGTACTTC. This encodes CASSFTGGGAEETQYF.

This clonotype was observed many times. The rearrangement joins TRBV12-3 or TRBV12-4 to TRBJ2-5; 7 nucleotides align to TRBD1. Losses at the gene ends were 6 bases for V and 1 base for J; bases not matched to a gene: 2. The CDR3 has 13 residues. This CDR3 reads CASSDRVQETQYF. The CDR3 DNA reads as TGTGCCAGCAGCGACAGGGTCCAAGAGACCCAGTACTTC.

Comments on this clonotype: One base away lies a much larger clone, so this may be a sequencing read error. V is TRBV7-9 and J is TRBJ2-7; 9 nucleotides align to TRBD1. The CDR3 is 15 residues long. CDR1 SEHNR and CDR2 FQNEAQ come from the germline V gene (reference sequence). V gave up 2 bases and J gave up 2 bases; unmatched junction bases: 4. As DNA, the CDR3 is TGTGCCAGCAGCTTATTTGGGACAGGGACCTACGAGCAGTACTTC. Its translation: CASSLFGTGTYEQYF.

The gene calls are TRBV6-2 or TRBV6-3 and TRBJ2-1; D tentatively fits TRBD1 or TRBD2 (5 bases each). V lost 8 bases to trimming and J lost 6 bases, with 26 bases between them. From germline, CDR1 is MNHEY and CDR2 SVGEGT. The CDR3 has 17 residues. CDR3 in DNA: TGTGCCAGCGAAACCCCTCCGGGGCTGGGCACCATCAATGAGCAGTTCTTC. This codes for CASETPPGLGTINEQFF.

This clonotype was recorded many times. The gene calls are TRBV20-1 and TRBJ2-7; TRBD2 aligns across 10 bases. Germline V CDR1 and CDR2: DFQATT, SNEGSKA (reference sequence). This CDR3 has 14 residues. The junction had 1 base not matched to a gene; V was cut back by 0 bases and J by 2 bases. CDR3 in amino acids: CSAREGTSAYEQYF. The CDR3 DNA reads TGCAGTGCTAGAGAGGGGACTAGCGCCTACGAGCAGTACTTC.

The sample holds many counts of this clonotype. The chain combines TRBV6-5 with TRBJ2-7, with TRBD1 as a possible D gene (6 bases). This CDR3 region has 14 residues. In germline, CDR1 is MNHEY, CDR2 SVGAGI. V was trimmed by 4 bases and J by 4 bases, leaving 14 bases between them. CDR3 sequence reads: CASSSRTGTYEQYF. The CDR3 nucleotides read TGTGCCAGCAGTTCAAGGACTGGGACATACGAGCAGTACTTC.

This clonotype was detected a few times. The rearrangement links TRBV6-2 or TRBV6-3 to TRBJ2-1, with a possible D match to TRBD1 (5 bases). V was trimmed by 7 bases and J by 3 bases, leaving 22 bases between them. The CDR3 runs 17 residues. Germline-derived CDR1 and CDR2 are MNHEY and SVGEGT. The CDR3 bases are TGTGCCAGCACTGGGGTGCGGATCCCTAGGGGCTACAATGAGCAGTTCTTC. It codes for CASTGVRIPRGYNEQFF.

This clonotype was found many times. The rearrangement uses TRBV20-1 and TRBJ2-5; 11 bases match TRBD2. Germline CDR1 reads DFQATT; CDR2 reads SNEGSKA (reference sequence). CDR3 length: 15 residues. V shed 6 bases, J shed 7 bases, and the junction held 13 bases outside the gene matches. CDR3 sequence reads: CSAIGATSGIGTQYF. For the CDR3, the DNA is TGCAGTGCCATCGGGGCGACTAGCGGGATCGGGACCCAGTACTTC.

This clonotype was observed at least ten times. In nucleotides, the CDR3 is TGTGCCAGCAGCCAAATCACAGGCTACCAAGAGACCCAGTACTTC. Amino acids: CASSQITGYQETQYF. V is TRBV14 and J is TRBJ2-5; D might be TRBD1 (5 bases). The CDR3 is 15 residues long. CDR1 SGHDN and CDR2 FVKESK come from the germline V gene. The V gene lost 2 bases and the J gene lost 0 bases, with 10 bases spanning the gap.

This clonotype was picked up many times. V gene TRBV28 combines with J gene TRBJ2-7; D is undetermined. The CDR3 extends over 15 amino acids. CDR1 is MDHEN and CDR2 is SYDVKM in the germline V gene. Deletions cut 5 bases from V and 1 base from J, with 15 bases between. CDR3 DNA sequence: TGTGCCAGCAGTCTTCTTGGGCAGGAGTCCTACGAGCAGTACTTC. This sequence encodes CASSLLGQESYEQYF.

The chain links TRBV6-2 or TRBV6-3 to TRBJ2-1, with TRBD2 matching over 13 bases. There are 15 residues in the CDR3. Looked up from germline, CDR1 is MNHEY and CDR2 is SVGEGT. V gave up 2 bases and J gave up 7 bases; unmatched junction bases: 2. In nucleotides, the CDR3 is TGTGCCAGCAGTTACCGGACTAGCGGGAGAAATGAGCAGTTCTTC. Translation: CASSYRTSGRNEQFF.

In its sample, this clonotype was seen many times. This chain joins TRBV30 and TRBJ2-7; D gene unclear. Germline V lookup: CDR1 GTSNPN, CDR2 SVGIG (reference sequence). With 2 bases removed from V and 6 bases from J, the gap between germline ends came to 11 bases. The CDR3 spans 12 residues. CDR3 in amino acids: CAWSFRSGEQYF. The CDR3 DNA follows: TGTGCCTGGAGTTTTAGATCGGGCGAGCAGTACTTC.

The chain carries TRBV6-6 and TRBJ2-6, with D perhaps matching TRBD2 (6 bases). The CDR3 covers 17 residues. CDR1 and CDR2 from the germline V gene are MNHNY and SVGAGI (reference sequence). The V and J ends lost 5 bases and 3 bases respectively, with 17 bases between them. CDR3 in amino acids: CASSPRRGLGGANVLTF. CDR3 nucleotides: TGTGCCAGCAGTCCCCGGCGGGGCTTGGGTGGGGCCAACGTCCTGACTTTC.